The T cell receptor beta chain described here comes from a study of T cells in Graves' hyperthyroidism and ophthalmopathy. Graves' hyperthyroidism is called stable when ophthalmopathy does not progress within 18 months. What was amplified from RNA transcripts were TCR beta CDR3 regions. HTBI primers drove first-round RT-PCR of the TCR CDR3. TCRdb redid the calling of the multiplex PCR reads with MiXCR, one entry per CDR3 protein. There are hundreds of thousands of distinct CDR3 sequences in the sample; about 38% occur only once, and 8.9% lies in the top ten. General study points: Blood held most thyroid clonotypes expanded above 0.001 frequency.

The CDR3 totals 14 residues. Germline-derived CDR1 and CDR2 are SGDLS and YYNGEE. The V end lost 0 bases, the J end lost 5 bases, and 11 bases lay between the germline ends. The sample holds one count of this clonotype. The antigen is undetermined. The source of this sequence is a man aged 18 to 30 with Graves' hyperthyroidism. Sample: blood. The chain employs TRBV9 and TRBJ1-1; D gene unclear. CDR3 DNA sequence: TGTGCCAGCAGCGTAGGTAGCGGGAAGACTGAAGCTTTCTTT. Translated: CASSVGSGKTEAFF.